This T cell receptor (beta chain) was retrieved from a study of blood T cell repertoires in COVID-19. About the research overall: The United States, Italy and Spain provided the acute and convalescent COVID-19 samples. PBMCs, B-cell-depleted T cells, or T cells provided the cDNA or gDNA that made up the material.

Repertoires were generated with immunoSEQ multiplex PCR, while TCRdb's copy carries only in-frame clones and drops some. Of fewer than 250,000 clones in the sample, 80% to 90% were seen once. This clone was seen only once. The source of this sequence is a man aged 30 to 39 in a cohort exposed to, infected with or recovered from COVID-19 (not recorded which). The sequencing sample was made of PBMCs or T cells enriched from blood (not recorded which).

The CDR3 loop is CASSLSPPQSTNEKLFF. Here the CDR3 DNA reads TGTGCCAGCAGTTTATCGCCGCCACAGTCAACTAATGAAAAACTGTTTTTT. V gene TRBV27 combines with J gene TRBJ1-4, with D hard to call. V was pared by 0 bases and J by 0 bases, with 11 bases between. The germline CDR1 and CDR2 sequences are MNHEY and SMNVEV (reference sequence). The CDR3 loop spans 17 amino acids.